This T cell receptor beta chain was sequenced in a study of blood T cell repertoires in COVID-19. The assay was immunoSEQ multiplex PCR, and TCRdb's table has in-frame clones only and misses some. The sample includes approximately 280,000 clones, approximately 83% of them seen just once. The sequence was collected from a woman aged 25 to 39 who had recovered from COVID-19. Sequenced: peripheral blood.

DNA of the CDR3: TGTGCCACCAGTGATCTCGGGACTAGTTTGATCGGTGAGCAGTTCTTC. Its protein is CATSDLGTSLIGEQFF. The rearrangement links TRBV24-1 to TRBJ2-1; TRBD2 matches at 8 bases. The length of the CDR3 is 16 residues. The ends lost 3 bases at V and 9 bases at J; junction bases unmatched: 12. From germline, CDR1 is KGHDR and CDR2 SFDVKD.